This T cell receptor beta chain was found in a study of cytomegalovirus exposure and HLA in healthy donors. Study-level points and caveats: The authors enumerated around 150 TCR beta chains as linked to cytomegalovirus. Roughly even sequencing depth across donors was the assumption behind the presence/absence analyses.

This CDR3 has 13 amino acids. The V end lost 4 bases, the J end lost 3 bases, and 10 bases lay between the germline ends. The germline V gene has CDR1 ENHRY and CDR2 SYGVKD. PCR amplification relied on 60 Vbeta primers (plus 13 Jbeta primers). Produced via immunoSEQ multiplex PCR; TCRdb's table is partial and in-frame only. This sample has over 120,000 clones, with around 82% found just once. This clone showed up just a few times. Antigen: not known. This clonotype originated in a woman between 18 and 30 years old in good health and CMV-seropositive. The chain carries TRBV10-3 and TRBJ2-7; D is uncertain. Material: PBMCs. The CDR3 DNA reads TGTGCCATCAGTGGAGCAGGCTTCTACGAGCAGTACTTC. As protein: CAISGAGFYEQYF.